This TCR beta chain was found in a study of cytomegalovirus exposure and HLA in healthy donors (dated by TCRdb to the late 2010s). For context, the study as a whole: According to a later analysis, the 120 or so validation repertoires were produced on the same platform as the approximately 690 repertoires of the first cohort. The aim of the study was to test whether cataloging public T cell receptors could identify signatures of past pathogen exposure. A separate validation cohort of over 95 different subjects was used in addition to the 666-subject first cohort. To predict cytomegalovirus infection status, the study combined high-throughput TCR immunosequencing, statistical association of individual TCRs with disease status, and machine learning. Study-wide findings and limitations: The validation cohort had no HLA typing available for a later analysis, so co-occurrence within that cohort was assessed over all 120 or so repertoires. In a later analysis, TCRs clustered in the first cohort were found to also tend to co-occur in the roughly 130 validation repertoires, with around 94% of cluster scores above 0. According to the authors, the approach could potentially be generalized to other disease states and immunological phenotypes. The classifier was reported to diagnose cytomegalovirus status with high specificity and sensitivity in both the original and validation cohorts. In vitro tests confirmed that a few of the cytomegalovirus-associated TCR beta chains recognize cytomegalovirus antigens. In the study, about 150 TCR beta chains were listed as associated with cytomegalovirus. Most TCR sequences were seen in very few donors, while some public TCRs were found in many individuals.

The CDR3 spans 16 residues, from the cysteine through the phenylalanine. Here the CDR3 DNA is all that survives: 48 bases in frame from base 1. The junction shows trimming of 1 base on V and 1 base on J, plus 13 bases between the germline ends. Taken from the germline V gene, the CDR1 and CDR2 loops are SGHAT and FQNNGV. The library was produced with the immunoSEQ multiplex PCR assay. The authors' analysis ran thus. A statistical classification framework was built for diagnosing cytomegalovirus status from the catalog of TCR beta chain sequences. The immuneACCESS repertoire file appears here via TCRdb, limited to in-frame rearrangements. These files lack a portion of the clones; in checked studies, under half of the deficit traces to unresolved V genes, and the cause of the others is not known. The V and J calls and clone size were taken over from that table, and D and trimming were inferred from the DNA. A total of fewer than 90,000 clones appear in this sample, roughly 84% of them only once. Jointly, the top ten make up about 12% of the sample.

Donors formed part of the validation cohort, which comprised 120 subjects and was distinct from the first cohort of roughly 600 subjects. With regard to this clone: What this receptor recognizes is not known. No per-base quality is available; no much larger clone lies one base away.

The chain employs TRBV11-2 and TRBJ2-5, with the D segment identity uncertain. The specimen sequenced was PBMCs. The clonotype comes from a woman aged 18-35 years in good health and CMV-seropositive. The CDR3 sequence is CASSLAQIRFQETQYF. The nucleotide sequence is TGTGCCAGCAGCTTAGCCCAGATCAGGTTCCAAGAGACCCAGTACTTC.